These 18 T cell receptor beta chains share one sample of origin, sequenced in a study of T cell changes during pregnancy in multiple sclerosis. Repertoires were generated with immunoSEQ multiplex PCR, while TCRdb's copy carries only in-frame clones and drops some. Among tens of thousands of clones listed, 90% to 95% were seen once. Sequencing used peripheral blood, obtained in the third trimester of pregnancy. The source is a female donor with multiple sclerosis, enrolled in a pregnancy study.

V gene TRBV30 combines with J gene TRBJ1-3, with D perhaps matching TRBD1 (5 bases). Looked up from germline, CDR1 is GTSNPN and CDR2 is SVGIG (reference sequence). With 8 bases removed from V and 0 bases from J, the gap between germline ends came to 11 bases. The CDR3 loop spans 13 amino acids. In nucleotides, the CDR3 is TGTGCCCAGGACATTCTCTCTGGAAACACCATATATTTT. Protein product: CAQDILSGNTIYF.

J is TRBJ1-2 and V is TRBV5-1; 8 nucleotides line up with TRBD1. The CDR3 is made up of 14 amino acids. Germline lookup yields CDR1 SGHRS and CDR2 YFSETQ. After removal of 4 bases from V and 5 bases from J, the junction contained 7 bases not matched to a gene. The CDR3 nucleotides are TGCGCCAGCAGCCTGGGACAGGCCTATTATGGCTACACCTTC. It encodes CASSLGQAYYGYTF.

The V call is TRBV12-5, the J call TRBJ1-2, with a possible D match to TRBD1 (6 bases). The V gene lost 1 base and the J gene lost 7 bases, with 13 bases spanning the gap. CDR1 LGHNT and CDR2 FRNRAP come from the germline V gene. The CDR3 length is 14 residues. CDR3 residues: CASGLGGRSGGYTF. The CDR3 nucleotides read TGTGCTAGTGGTTTGGGGGGGCGGTCGGGTGGCTACACCTTC.

The chain has TRBV30 and TRBJ1-2; possible D gene TRBD1, 6 bases. The CDR3 has 17 amino acids. Between the trimmed V and J ends, which lost 3 bases and 4 bases, there was a span of 24 bases. Looked up from germline, CDR1 is GTSNPN and CDR2 is SVGIG (reference sequence). As DNA, the CDR3 is TGTGCCTGGAGAGCAAGGTGGGGGACAAGCACCTCCTATGGCTACACCTTC. Residues: CAWRARWGTSTSYGYTF.

The rearrangement links TRBV7-9 to TRBJ1-4; TRBD1 agrees at 7 bases. Germline V gene lookup returns CDR1 SEHNR and CDR2 FQNEAQ (reference sequence). The J segment lost 4 bases and the V segment lost 1 base, leaving 6 bases of the junction unmatched. The CDR3 covers 16 residues. For the CDR3, the DNA is TGTGCCAGCAGCTTAGGTGGGGACAGAGTTAATGAAAAACTGTTTTTT. Translated: CASSLGGDRVNEKLFF.

The chain carries TRBV18 and TRBJ1-4; a possible D gene is TRBD1 (6 bases). Germline-derived CDR1 and CDR2 are KGHSH and LQKENI. Trimming took 3 bases from V and 7 from J, leaving 18 bases between them. This CDR3 spans 16 amino acids. The CDR3 DNA reads as TGTGCCAGCTCACCGGGGACATATGCCCTGGGTGAAAAACTGTTTTTT. The encoded protein is CASSPGTYALGEKLFF.

This chain's CDR3 is CASSNTGGGEKLFF. The CDR3 coding sequence is TGTGCCAGCAGCAATACGGGGGGAGGGGAAAAACTGTTTTTT. The V call is TRBV5-6, the J call TRBJ1-4; a weak D match, TRBD1 (5 bases). CDR3 length equals 14 residues. V lost 4 bases to trimming and J lost 8 bases, with 15 bases between them. Germline V gene lookup returns CDR1 SGHDT and CDR2 YYEEEE.

This clone was detected only once. The chain has TRBV28 and TRBJ2-7; possible D gene TRBD1, 5 bases. The germline V and J ends were trimmed by 4 bases and 6 bases, with 10 bases remaining between them. The CDR3 runs to 12 residues. Germline lookup yields CDR1 MDHEN and CDR2 SYDVKM. The CDR3 DNA reads TGTGCCAGCAGTTCCAGGGCTCGCGAGCAGTACTTC. Residues: CASSSRAREQYF.

This clone has only a few counts. The J gene is TRBJ2-7, the V gene TRBV2; 7 bases align to TRBD1. CDR3 length: 17 amino acids. Per germline, CDR1 SNHLY and CDR2 FYNNEI. The J segment lost 7 bases and the V segment lost 5 bases, leaving 20 bases of the junction unmatched. In DNA, the CDR3 is TGTGCCAGCAGTACCAGTTCCGACAGGGCCTATACGAGTGAGCAGTACTTC. Amino acid sequence: CASSTSSDRAYTSEQYF.

The V gene is TRBV6-1, the J gene TRBJ2-7; 9 bases map to TRBD2. The trim removed 0 bases at V and 6 bases at J, leaving 6 bases unmatched. From germline, CDR1 is MNHNS and CDR2 SASEGT. The CDR3 runs 15 residues. DNA of the CDR3: TGTGCCAGCAGTGAAGCGCTGGCGGGAGGGGGCGAGCAGTACTTC. Protein product: CASSEALAGGGEQYF.

V and J are TRBV7-9 and TRBJ2-1; D might be TRBD2 (5 bases). The germline V gene has CDR1 SEHNR and CDR2 FQNEAQ (reference sequence). Deletions cut 1 base from V and 2 bases from J, with 9 bases between. This CDR3 is 15 amino acids long. For the CDR3, the DNA is TGTGCCAGCAGCTTAGGAGCGGCCACCTACAATGAGCAGTTCTTC. Encoded protein: CASSLGAATYNEQFF.

This rearrangement joins TRBV18 to TRBJ2-3; D is uncertain. Trimming cost V 2 bases and J 0 bases, with 3 bases left between them. Germline-derived CDR1 and CDR2 are KGHSH and LQKENI. The CDR3 spans 13 residues. CDR3 nucleotide sequence: TGTGCCAGCTCACCAACTAGCACAGATACGCAGTATTTT. Translated, it gives CASSPTSTDTQYF.

In this sample, this clone turned up once. The chain has TRBV2 and TRBJ1-5, with 9 bases lining up with TRBD1. The trim removed 6 bases at V and 6 bases at J, leaving 12 bases unmatched. This CDR3 is built from 16 residues. Germline V gene sequence: CDR1 SNHLY, CDR2 FYNNEI. The CDR3 region has the DNA TGTGCCAGCAGAAGCACCGGGACAGGGAGGGGTCAGCCCCAGCATTTT. Its translation: CASRSTGTGRGQPQHF.

This chain joins TRBV19 and TRBJ2-3; 8 nucleotides match TRBD2. CDR1 and CDR2 from the germline V gene are LNHDA and SQIVND (reference sequence). The trim removed 6 bases at V and 3 bases at J, leaving 2 bases unmatched. This CDR3 contains 13 residues. The CDR3 sequence: CASSSGSTDTQYF. CDR3 DNA: TGTGCCAGTAGCAGCGGGAGTACAGATACGCAGTATTTT.

The chain joins TRBV19 to TRBJ2-3, with a tentative D call TRBD1 (6 bases). This CDR3 is built from 17 residues. From germline, CDR1 is LNHDA and CDR2 SQIVND (reference sequence). Trimming pared 5 bases from V and 4 bases from J, leaving 22 bases between. Here the CDR3 DNA reads TGTGCCAGTAGTGCGGAAGAGACAGGATTTAGAGCAGATACGCAGTATTTT. Translation gives CASSAEETGFRADTQYF. Using reference TRBV19 and TRBJ2-3 for the parts outside the CDR3, the full variable domain is DGGITQSPKYLFRKEGQNVTLSCEQNLNHDAMYWYRQDPGQGLRLIYYSQIVNDFQKGDIAEGYSVSREKKESFPLTVTSAQKNPTAFYLCASSAEETGFRADTQYFGPGTRLTVL.

The chain links TRBV7-2 to TRBJ2-7; perhaps TRBD2 as D (6 bases). This CDR3 has 14 residues. Trimming removed 5 bases at V and 6 bases at J, with 17 bases between. Germline CDR1 is SGHTA and CDR2 is FQGNSA. The CDR3 loop reads CASSGDWGVAEQYF. DNA for the CDR3: TGTGCCAGCAGCGGGGACTGGGGGGTAGCCGAGCAGTACTTC.

The chain has TRBV9 and TRBJ1-2; D not resolved. V was shortened by 2 bases and J by 4 bases, with 12 bases between the two germline ends. The CDR3 is 14 residues long. Looked up from germline, CDR1 is SGDLS and CDR2 is YYNGEE. The CDR3 DNA follows: TGTGCCAGCAGCGTTGGCGGGGTTGGCTATGGCTACACCTTC. Translation: CASSVGGVGYGYTF.

This chain joins TRBV6-5 and TRBJ1-1, with TRBD1 identical over 7 bases. The germline V gene has CDR1 MNHEY and CDR2 SVGAGI. The CDR3 sequence is 15 residues long. With V trimmed by 0 bases and J by 3 bases, 4 bases remained unmatched. CDR3 sequence (DNA): TGTGCCAGCAGTTACTCTACAGGGGCGGACACTGAAGCTTTCTTT. This gives the protein CASSYSTGADTEAFF.